One sample yielded the 24 T cell receptor beta chains listed below, sequenced in a study of tumor and adjacent non-tumor tissue in lung cancer. A modified ARM-PCR protocol with three rounds of nested PCR amplified TCRbeta. Via MiXCR, TCRdb re-called the multiplex PCR reads, giving one row per CDR3 protein. The data show roughly 140,000 distinct CDR3 sequences, 66% seen once. No cell sorting was done before RNA was extracted from the tissue. The sample consisted of lung tumor tissue. Receptors were obtained from a man aged 55 to 70 with small cell lung cancer.

The sample holds one count of this clonotype. A much larger clone differs from this one at a single base, so this may be a read error. The genes are TRBV4-1 and TRBJ1-4; D gene unclear. The CDR3 spans 12 residues. Germline V CDR1 and CDR2: MGHRA, YSYEKL. The chain's CDR3 is CASSQREEKLSF. The DNA of the CDR3 is TGCGCCAGCAGCCAAAGGGAGGAAAAACTGTCTTTT.

To note about this clonotype: The junction departs from germline at one end; a sequencing error may be responsible. The chain couples TRBV11-3 to TRBJ1-1; D unresolved. The CDR3 loop spans 13 amino acids. Germline lookup yields CDR1 SGHNT and CDR2 YENEEA. CDR3 nucleotide sequence: TGTACCAGCAGCTTTTCGCTGAAGACTGAAGCTTTCTTT. Amino acid sequence: CTSSFSLKTEAFF.

The table lists this clonotype with a few counts. This is likely a read error, given that the CDR3 carries no conserved phenylalanine or tryptophan at its end. The V call is TRBV12-3 or TRBV12-4, the J call TRBJ2-4; the D gene is possibly TRBD2 (6 bases). The CDR3 is 17 residues long. The CDR3 loop reads CASSLGRGALAKNIQYL. In DNA, the CDR3 is TGTGCTAGCAGTTTAGGGCGGGGCGCCTTAGCCAAAAACATTCAGTACCTC.

The rearrangement uses TRBV20-1 and TRBJ1-6, with D possibly being TRBD1 (6 bases). From germline, CDR1 is DFQATT and CDR2 SNEGSKA (reference sequence). V lost 1 base and J lost 10, with 20 bases in between. The CDR3 covers 16 residues. CDR3 in DNA: TGCAGTGCTAGAGCCCCCCCAGGGACAACCGGGTCACCCCTCCACTTT. It codes for CSARAPPGTTGSPLHF.

V is TRBV11-2 and J is TRBJ2-3; TRBD2 matches 11 bases. V was pared by 11 bases and J by 5 bases, with 24 bases of the junction left unmatched. Germline V CDR1 and CDR2: SGHAT, FQNNGV. The CDR3 length is 19 residues. CDR3 nucleotides: TGTGCCGGTAGCTTAGTCCCCTACCTAGCGGGAGGTCGTAAAGATACGCAGTATTTT. Protein product: CAGSLVPYLAGGRKDTQYF.

This clonotype was recorded at least ten times. The V and J genes are TRBV20-1 and TRBJ1-2; weak D call: TRBD1 (6 bases). V dropped 0 bases and J dropped 7 bases, with 18 bases sitting between them. Germline loops: CDR1 DFQATT, CDR2 SNEGSKA (reference sequence). This CDR3 contains 15 residues. The CDR3 reads CSARDTAGGAGGYTF. The DNA of the CDR3 is TGCAGTGCTAGAGATACGGCCGGGGGGGCCGGTGGCTACACCTTC.

With respect to this clonotype: The junction shows a germline mismatch at one end, possibly a read error. The rearrangement links TRBV6-5 to TRBJ1-2; a possible D gene is TRBD1 (6 bases). CDR3 length: 14 residues. Per germline, CDR1 MNHEY and CDR2 SVGAGI. The CDR3 DNA reads TGTGCCAGCATAGACTTGGGGGGGCGGTATGGCTTCACCTTC. It translates to CASIDLGGRYGFTF.

Points on this clonotype: One end of the junction does not line up with germline, which may come from a read error. V usage is TRBV20-1 and J usage is TRBJ2-1; D is perhaps TRBD1 (6 bases). CDR3 length: 16 amino acids. Per the germline V gene, CDR1 is DFQATT and CDR2 is SNEGSKA (reference sequence). The CDR3 spells CSASGISGGSYNEKFF. The CDR3 DNA reads as TGCAGTGCATCCGGGATTAGTGGGGGCTCCTACAATGAGAAGTTCTTC.

Concerning this clonotype itself: A read error may produce the germline difference seen at one junction end. The chain recombines TRBV6-2 or TRBV6-3 with TRBJ1-3; the D gene is possibly TRBD1 (5 bases). In germline, CDR1 is MNHEY, CDR2 SVGEGT. The CDR3 runs to 17 residues. CDR3 sequence reads: CASSPRDGPSSVNTIYF. CDR3 coding DNA: TGTGCCAGCAGCCCCCGGGACGGCCCCAGCTCTGTAAACACCATATATTTT.

Concerning this clonotype: A much larger clone lies one base from this, so it may be a read error. The gene calls are TRBV6-1 and TRBJ2-1, with a weak D call TRBD2 (5 bases). The CDR3 has 11 amino acids. The germline V gene has CDR1 MNHNS and CDR2 SASEGT. The CDR3 here is CANSEGRRRFF. The CDR3 nucleotides read TGTGCCAACAGTGAAGGCCGGAGGCGGTTCTTC.

V usage is TRBV5-1 and J usage is TRBJ2-3, with D perhaps TRBD1 (6 bases). Germline-derived CDR1 and CDR2 are SGHRS and YFSETQ. The CDR3 sequence is 17 residues long. V shed 4 bases and J shed 4 bases, with 22 bases lying between them. This chain's CDR3 is CASSGGLGGVTADTQYF. CDR3 sequence (DNA): TGCGCCAGCAGCGGGGGATTAGGGGGAGTCACCGCAGATACGCAGTATTTT.

Remarks on this clonotype: The conserved closing phenylalanine or tryptophan is absent in this CDR3, likely reflecting a read error. The rearrangement uses TRBV6-1 and TRBJ1-4, with TRBD1 as a possible D gene (6 bases). Trimming removed 2 bases from V and 7 bases from J, with 14 bases in between. Germline CDR1 reads MNHNS; CDR2 reads SASEGT. This CDR3 has 15 amino acids. The CDR3 loop reads CASSERGGGSEKLFL. The CDR3 region has the DNA TGTGCCAGCAGTGAAAGAGGAGGGGGTAGTGAAAAACTGTTTCTT.

Comment on this clonotype: Germline and junction disagree at one end, which may indicate a read error. The chain has TRBV4-1 and TRBJ2-1; D not certain. The length of the CDR3 is 13 residues. Germline loops: CDR1 MGHRA, CDR2 YSYEKL. The CDR3 reads CASSSRNYNEKFF. CDR3 nucleotides: TGTGCCAGCTCTTCGCGAAACTACAATGAGAAGTTCTTC.

This clonotype was detected only a few times. V is TRBV25-1 and J is TRBJ2-5; D is possibly TRBD2 (6 bases). The germline V gene encodes CDR1 MGHDK and CDR2 SYGVNS. This CDR3 comprises 14 residues. Trimming took 6 bases from V and 1 from J, leaving 12 bases between them. CDR3 residues: CASSAGRIQETQYF. In DNA, the CDR3 is TGTGCCAGCAGCGCGGGACGGATCCAAGAGACCCAGTACTTC.

On this clonotype itself: As the CDR3 is not closed by the conserved phenylalanine or tryptophan, this likely results from a read error. The rearrangement uses TRBV24-1 and TRBJ2-1; TRBD1 might be the D (5 bases). Trimming removed 3 bases from V and 8 bases from J, with 10 bases in between. The germline V gene encodes CDR1 KGHDR and CDR2 SFDVKD. The CDR3 totals 13 residues. Here the CDR3 DNA reads TGTGCCACCAGTGATAGCCGACAGCATGAGCAGTTCCTC. As protein: CATSDSRQHEQFL.

This clonotype was counted between two and nine times. The chain has TRBV28 and TRBJ2-4; tentative D call: TRBD2 (5 bases). The CDR3 runs to 15 residues. Germline V CDR1 and CDR2: MDHEN, SYDVKM. Trimming pared 8 bases from V and 0 bases from J, leaving 14 bases between. DNA for the CDR3: TGTGCCAGCCGAGGGCGGATACTAGCCAAAAACATTCAGTACTTC. Its translation: CASRGRILAKNIQYF.

The chain employs TRBV10-3 and TRBJ1-2; 10 bases match TRBD1. This CDR3 is built from 14 residues. Trimming took 4 bases from V and 6 from J; bases not matched to a gene: 5. Germline V gives CDR1 ENHRY, CDR2 SYGVKD. CDR3 in DNA: TGTGCCATCAGTGGGATCGGGACAGGGGATGGCTACACCTTC. Translation gives CAISGIGTGDGYTF.

The V and J genes are TRBV5-6 and TRBJ1-2, with 8 nucleotides matching TRBD1. The germline V gene has CDR1 SGHDT and CDR2 YYEEEE. Trimming took 7 bases from V and 4 from J; bases not matched to a gene: 15. The CDR3 consists of 16 residues. The CDR3 nucleotides read TGTGCCAGCTGCCCCGAAGGACAGGGTTTTTTCTATGGCTACACCTTC. This codes for CASCPEGQGFFYGYTF.

This clonotype occurred once. The gene calls are TRBV28 and TRBJ1-5, with TRBD1 as a possible D gene (5 bases). The CDR3 is made up of 14 amino acids. The germline V and J ends were trimmed by 6 bases and 3 bases, with 12 bases remaining between them. CDR1 and CDR2 (germline): MDHEN, SYDVKM. The DNA of the CDR3 is TGTGCCAGCAGAAGAGGGACTGTCAATCAGCCCCAGCATTTT. Translation: CASRRGTVNQPQHF.

The V gene is TRBV5-4, the J gene TRBJ2-2, with unresolved D. V gave up 1 base and J gave up 3 bases, with 13 bases separating them. Germline loops: CDR1 SGHNT, CDR2 YYREEE (reference sequence). This CDR3 has 16 residues. The CDR3 DNA follows: TGTGCCAGCAGCTTGTATCAATCAAGTGACACCGGGGAGCTGTTTTTT. It encodes CASSLYQSSDTGELFF.

The chain uses TRBV20-1 and TRBJ1-1; D is undetermined. The CDR3 sequence is 13 residues long. The germline gives CDR1 DFQATT, CDR2 SNEGSKA (reference sequence). The V end was cut by 3 bases, the J end by 3 bases, with 11 bases between. DNA for the CDR3: TGCAGTGCTAGTTGGACGGAGTACACTGAAGCTTTCTTT. Residues: CSASWTEYTEAFF.

V is TRBV12-3 or TRBV12-4 and J is TRBJ2-1; D possibly corresponds to TRBD1 (5 bases). Trimming removed 7 bases at V and 5 bases at J, with 9 bases between. This CDR3 region has 12 residues. The CDR3 reads CASNSRDNEQFF. The CDR3 DNA reads as TGTGCCAGCAATTCCAGGGACAATGAGCAGTTCTTC.

Points on this clonotype: A read error may explain this, as a much larger clone is one base away. V and J are TRBV20-1 and TRBJ2-5, with 7 bases aligning to TRBD2. With 5 bases clipped from V and 1 base from J, the junction kept 1 base outside the gene matches. Germline V gene data show CDR1 as DFQATT and CDR2 as SNEGSKA (reference sequence). The CDR3 sequence is 12 residues long. CDR3 loop: CSAASGQETQYF. DNA of the CDR3: TGCAGTGCTGCTAGCGGCCAAGAGACCCAGTACTTC.

Turning to this clonotype: Because the CDR3 is missing its conserved closing phenylalanine or tryptophan, this is likely a read error. The chain carries TRBV11-3 and TRBJ2-5, with D possibly being TRBD2 (7 bases). Germline lookup yields CDR1 SGHNT and CDR2 YENEEA. The CDR3 runs to 14 residues. CDR3 loop: CASSATGGEETQYC. In DNA, the CDR3 is TGTGCAAGCAGCGCCACGGGGGGCGAAGAGACCCAGTACTGC.